These 13 T cell receptor beta chains were all obtained from the same sample, sequenced in a study of OX40 agonist ivuxolimab in advanced cancers. Measured with immunoSEQ multiplex PCR; TCRdb has only the in-frame clones, and not every one. Counted here are about 82,000 clones, approximately 90% occurring once; the ten biggest clones make up about 8%. Sequences were derived from CD4+ or CD8+ T cells sorted from blood, sampled in a trial of the OX40 agonist ivuxolimab. The receptors originated from an adult with an advanced solid tumor such as melanoma, head and neck, liver or kidney cancer.

The sample holds one count of this clone. The chain has TRBV6-5 and TRBJ2-1; D is perhaps TRBD1 or TRBD2 (5 bases each). This CDR3 contains 15 residues. Deletions cut 6 bases from V and 2 bases from J, with 14 bases between. Germline assignment: CDR1 MNHEY and CDR2 SVGAGI. CDR3 amino acids: CASRMGTATYNEQFF. CDR3 bases: TGTGCCAGCAGAATGGGGACCGCAACCTACAATGAGCAGTTCTTC.

The V call is TRBV13, the J call TRBJ1-1, with 9 bases fitting TRBD1. With 1 base clipped from V and 5 bases from J, the junction kept 14 bases outside the gene matches. The CDR3 has 18 amino acids. Germline CDR1 and CDR2: PRHDT and FYEKMQ (reference sequence). The CDR3 reads CASSLALGTGSLRTEAFF. In DNA, the CDR3 is TGTGCCAGCAGCTTAGCTCTGGGGACAGGGTCGTTACGAACTGAAGCTTTCTTT.

The rearrangement uses TRBV7-3 and TRBJ2-1; 7 nucleotides align to TRBD2. This CDR3 comprises 16 residues. CDR1 is SGHTA, CDR2 FQGTGA, per germline. The V and J ends lost 4 bases and 4 bases, in that order; junction bases with no gene match: 10. CDR3 nucleotides: TGTGCCAGCAGCTCCCTACGGGGCGGGGGATACAATGAGCAGTTCTTC. Encoded protein: CASSSLRGGGYNEQFF.

V usage is TRBV2 and J usage is TRBJ2-5; 12 positions agree with TRBD1. Near its end, the DNA agrees better with TRBJ2-7, so the J call may be wrong. This CDR3 has 14 amino acids. Germline V gene lookup returns CDR1 SNHLY and CDR2 FYNNEI. In nucleotides, the CDR3 is TGTGCCAGCGGGGGACAGGGGGCAGTCTACGAGCAGTACTTC. Amino acid sequence: CASGGQGAVYEQYF.

The chain recombines TRBV5-1 with TRBJ2-7; D is perhaps TRBD1 (6 bases). CDR3 size: 12 residues. V gave up 4 bases and J gave up 5 bases, with 10 bases separating them. CDR1 SGHRS and CDR2 YFSETQ come from the germline V gene. Written as DNA, the CDR3 is TGCGCCAGCAGCCCCCCAGGGGACGAGCAGTACTTC. Its protein is CASSPPGDEQYF.

This chain links TRBV19 with TRBJ2-1, with 8 nucleotides matching TRBD1. Germline CDR1 and CDR2: LNHDA and SQIVND (reference sequence). CDR3 size: 15 residues. V lost 4 bases and J lost 6; bases outside the gene matches: 8. The CDR3 region is CASSTDRERSNEQFF. DNA of the CDR3: TGTGCCAGTAGTACGGACAGGGAGAGGAGCAATGAGCAGTTCTTC.

The rearrangement joins TRBV7-9 to TRBJ2-7; 7 bases are a match to TRBD1. After removal of 1 base from V and 3 bases from J, the junction contained 9 bases not matched to a gene. CDR3 length: 16 residues. Germline loops: CDR1 SEHNR, CDR2 FQNEAQ (reference sequence). This CDR3 reads CASSLGIGQVGYEQYF. CDR3 bases: TGTGCCAGCAGCTTAGGGATAGGACAGGTCGGCTACGAGCAGTACTTC.

The gene calls are TRBV5-1 and TRBJ2-7; 7 bases fit TRBD2. The junction had 6 bases not matched to a gene; V was cut back by 0 bases and J by 3 bases. Germline V gives CDR1 SGHRS, CDR2 YFSETQ. The CDR3 loop spans 15 amino acids. The CDR3 DNA reads TGCGCCAGCAGCTTGGTGCGGTCGGGAGGCTACGAGCAGTACTTC. It yields the protein CASSLVRSGGYEQYF.

The chain joins TRBV5-1 to TRBJ2-1, with 8 bases lining up with TRBD2. The germline V gene encodes CDR1 SGHRS and CDR2 YFSETQ. V trimming: 7 bases; J trimming: 1 base; junction bases outside the gene matches: 10. This CDR3 spans 16 amino acids. This CDR3 reads CASSYTGGPSYNEQFF. The CDR3 region has the DNA TGCGCCAGCTCCTACACGGGGGGGCCTTCCTACAATGAGCAGTTCTTC.

This chain connects TRBV18 to TRBJ1-5, with D uncertain. There are 16 residues in the CDR3. CDR1 and CDR2 from the germline V gene are KGHSH and LQKENI. V was cut by 3 bases and J by 0 bases, with 12 bases left in between. CDR3 nucleotides: TGTGCCAGCTCACCGACCGGCGGTAATAGCAATCAGCCCCAGCATTTT. This sequence encodes CASSPTGGNSNQPQHF.

This rearrangement joins TRBV5-6 to TRBJ2-1, with D perhaps matching TRBD1 (6 bases). Per germline, CDR1 SGHDT and CDR2 YYEEEE. The CDR3 spans 15 residues. Trimming pared 1 base from V and 4 bases from J, leaving 12 bases between. DNA of the CDR3: TGTGCCAGCAGCTTGCCGAGGGGGTCTTACAATGAGCAGTTCTTC. It encodes CASSLPRGSYNEQFF. The variable domain in full, with the rest retrieved from reference TRBV5-6 and TRBJ2-1, is DAGVTQSPTHLIKTRGQQVTLRCSPKSGHDTVSWYQQALGQGPQFIFQYYEEEERQRGNFPDRFSGHQFPNYSSELNVNALLLGDSALYLCASSLPRGSYNEQFFGPGTRLTVL.

V is TRBV11-2 and J is TRBJ2-1; 9 bases agree with TRBD1. Trimming cost V 4 bases and J 8 bases; bases outside gene matches: 6. Germline V gene lookup returns CDR1 SGHAT and CDR2 FQNNGV. The CDR3 consists of 14 residues. In DNA form, the CDR3 reads TGTGCCAGCAGCTCCTATGACAGGGGGGATGAGCAGTTCTTC. Its protein product is CASSSYDRGDEQFF.

The chain uses TRBV4-3 and TRBJ2-5, with D possibly matching TRBD1 (6 bases). Germline CDR1 and CDR2: LGHNA and YSLEER. Trimming removed 4 bases from V and 4 bases from J, with 13 bases in between. This CDR3 is built from 14 residues. CDR3 DNA sequence: TGCGCCAGCAGCCTCAGGGGCTCGAGAGAGACCCAGTACTTC. This gives the protein CASSLRGSRETQYF.